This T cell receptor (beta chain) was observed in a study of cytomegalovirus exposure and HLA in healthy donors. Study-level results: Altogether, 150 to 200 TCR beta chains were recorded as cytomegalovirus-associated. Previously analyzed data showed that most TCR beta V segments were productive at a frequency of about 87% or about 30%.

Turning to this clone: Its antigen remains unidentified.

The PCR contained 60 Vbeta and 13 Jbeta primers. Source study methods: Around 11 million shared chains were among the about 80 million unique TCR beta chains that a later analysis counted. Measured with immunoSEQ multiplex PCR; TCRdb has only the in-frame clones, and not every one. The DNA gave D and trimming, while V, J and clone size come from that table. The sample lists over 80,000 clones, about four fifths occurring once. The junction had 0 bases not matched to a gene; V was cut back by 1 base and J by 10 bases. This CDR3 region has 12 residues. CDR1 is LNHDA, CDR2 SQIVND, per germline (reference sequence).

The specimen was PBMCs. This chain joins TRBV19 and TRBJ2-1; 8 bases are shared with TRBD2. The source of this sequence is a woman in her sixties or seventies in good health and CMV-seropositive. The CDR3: CASSIGTSEQFF. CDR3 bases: TGTGCCAGTAGTATAGGGACTAGCGAGCAGTTCTTC.